The source of this T cell receptor beta chain is a study of T cell responses to AZD1222 COVID-19 vaccine. Germline V gene data show CDR1 as LNHDA and CDR2 as SQIVND (reference sequence). V was pared by 3 bases and J by 0 bases, with 17 bases between. The CDR3 loop spans 17 amino acids. Study-wide points: Increased Spike-specific TCR breadth and depth were observed after two AZD1222 doses. The study sampled repertoires only after the peak T cell response.

This clone appeared a few times. What it binds is not known. Sequencing was performed with immunoSEQ multiplex PCR; in TCRdb, only in-frame clones are kept and a portion is missing. The profile shows around 78,000 clones, under 90% of them singletons. This TCR derives from an adult who received the AZD1222 COVID-19 vaccine. The sample was peripheral blood, taken 28 days after the second AZD1222 dose. The rearrangement links TRBV19 to TRBJ1-1; TRBD1 is a possible D gene (6 bases). The chain's CDR3 is CASSIPQQGTMNTEAFF. The CDR3 DNA follows: TGTGCCAGTAGTATCCCTCAACAGGGTACAATGAACACTGAAGCTTTCTTT.